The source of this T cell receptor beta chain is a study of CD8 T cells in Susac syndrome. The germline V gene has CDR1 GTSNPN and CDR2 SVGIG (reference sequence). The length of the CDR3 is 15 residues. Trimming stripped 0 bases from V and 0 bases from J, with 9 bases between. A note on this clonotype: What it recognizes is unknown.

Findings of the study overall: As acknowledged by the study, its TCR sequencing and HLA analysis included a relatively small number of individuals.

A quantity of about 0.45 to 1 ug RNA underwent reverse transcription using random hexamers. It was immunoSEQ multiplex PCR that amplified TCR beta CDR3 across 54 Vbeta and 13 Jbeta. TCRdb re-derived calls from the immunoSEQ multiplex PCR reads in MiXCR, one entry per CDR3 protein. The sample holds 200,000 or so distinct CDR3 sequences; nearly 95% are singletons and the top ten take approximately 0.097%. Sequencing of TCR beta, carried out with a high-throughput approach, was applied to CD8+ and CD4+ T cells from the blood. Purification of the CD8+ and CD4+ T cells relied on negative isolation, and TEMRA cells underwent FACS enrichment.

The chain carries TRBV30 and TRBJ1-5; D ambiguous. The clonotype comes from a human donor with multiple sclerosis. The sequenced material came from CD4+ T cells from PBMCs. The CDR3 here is CAWSVQGYSNQPQHF. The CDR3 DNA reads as TGTGCCTGGAGTGTACAAGGTTATAGCAATCAGCCCCAGCATTTT. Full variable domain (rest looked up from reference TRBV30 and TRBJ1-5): SQTIHQWPATLVQPVGSPLSLECTVEGTSNPNLYWYRQAAGRGLQLLFYSVGIGQISSEVPQNLSASRPQDRQFILSSKKLLLSDSGFYLCAWSVQGYSNQPQHFGDGTRLSIL.